Listed below are T cell receptor beta chains from one sample, sequenced in a study of cytomegalovirus exposure and HLA in healthy donors. Assay: immunoSEQ multiplex PCR; the TCRdb copy retains only in-frame clones and omits some. The sample yields a few hundred thousand clones, 80% seen once. Sequenced material: PBMCs. Source of these receptors: a girl aged 2-10 years in good health and CMV-seronegative. Both conserved end residues are part of each CDR3. Each record gives: J gene, V gene, D gene, clone size, CDR3 DNA, CDR3 protein. D genes are given only for firm matches. Clone size is stated in some rows and not others, as once, few, many or a class when expanded.

TRBJ2-4 | TRBV12-5 | TRBD1 | - | TGTGCTAGTGGCACAGGGGAGTTATTAGCCAAAAACATTCAGTACTTC | CASGTGELLAKNIQYF
TRBJ2-1 | TRBV21-1 | - | - | TGTGCCAGCAGCCTTGAGAACAGAAATGAGCAGTTCTTC | CASSLENRNEQFF
TRBJ2-3 | TRBV27 | - | - | TGTGCCAGCAGCCAGGGGCCGGGGACAGATACGCAGTATTTT | CASSQGPGTDTQYF
TRBJ2-1 | TRBV28 | - | few | TGTGCCAGCAGTTTAGGGCAGGCCCTCTACAATGAGCAGTTCTTC | CASSLGQALYNEQFF
TRBJ1-2 | TRBV27 | - | - | TGTGCCAGCAGTTTGGAGGGATTAGGTATCTATGGCTACACCTTC | CASSLEGLGIYGYTF
TRBJ1-1 | TRBV7-9 | - | - | TGTGCCAGCAGCTTCTTTACGGGAAACACTGAAGCTTTCTTT | CASSFFTGNTEAFF
TRBJ2-3 | TRBV20-1 | - | - | TGCAGTCCGGATACGCAGTATTTT | CSPDTQYF
TRBJ1-1 | TRBV19 | - | - | TGTGCCAGTAGTCCGGAGGTTAACACTGAAGCTTTCTTT | CASSPEVNTEAFF
TRBJ2-1 | TRBV9 | - | - | TGTGCCAGCAGCCCCGGACATGTTCCTGGGTACAATGAGCAGTTCTTC | CASSPGHVPGYNEQFF
TRBJ2-1 | TRBV27 | - | few | TGTGCCAGCAGTGACGGGAGCTCGTGGAATGAGCAGTTCTTC | CASSDGSSWNEQFF
TRBJ2-3 | TRBV29-1 | TRBD2 | - | TGCAGCGTTGAATTAGGAACTAGCGGGAGCACAGATACGCAGTATTTT | CSVELGTSGSTDTQYF
TRBJ1-3 | TRBV7-9 | - | - | TGTGCCAGCAGCTACACAGAGCCTGGAAACACCATATATTTT | CASSYTEPGNTIYF
TRBJ2-5 | TRBV27 | - | - | TGTGCCAGCAGTCCCGGGACACCGTACCAAGAGACCCAGTACTTC | CASSPGTPYQETQYF
TRBJ2-3 | TRBV5-1 | TRBD2 | - | TGCGCCAGCAGCTTGGTGACGAGGGGACTAGTAATCCCGCAGTATTTT | CASSLVTRGLVIPQYF
TRBJ2-1 | TRBV7-2 | - | - | TGTGCCAGCAGCTCTACTAGAAGTGAGCAGTTCTTC | CASSSTRSEQFF
TRBJ1-2 | TRBV6-1 | - | - | TGTGCCAGCAGTGAAATAACAGCCACTAACTATGGCTACACCTTC | CASSEITATNYGYTF